This passage covers 21 T cell receptor beta chains from one sample sequenced in a study of T-cell memory formation after mild COVID-19 (dated by TCRdb to 2020 to 2023). The method behind the library was 5' RACE. The instrument given in TCRdb is Illumina NovaSeq 6000. TCRdb reprocessing: public reads trimmed at Q25 with fastp, clones called with MiXCR, in-frame beta chains kept. Records with the same CDR3 protein are collapsed into one entry carrying the most frequent genes and DNA. Present in this sample are just over 300,000 distinct CDR3 sequences, roughly a fifth of which were seen just once. The top ten clonotypes cover over 20% of the sample. The sequenced material came from PBMCs or a T cell subset sorted from them (not recorded which). Receptors originate from a young man who had mild COVID-19 (a few samples of this study predate the infection). The sample titles of this study are shuffled in the database, so cell type and time point are left out; the donor was told from shared clones.

This clonotype was seen more than once but under ten times. The chain uses TRBV6-1 and TRBJ1-5; possible D gene TRBD1, 6 bases. Germline V CDR1 and CDR2: MNHNS, SASEGT. CDR3 length equals 14 residues. The ends were cut back, 6 bases at V and 6 bases at J, with 15 bases in the middle. CDR3 sequence: CASRDLTGIQPQHF. CDR3 sequence (DNA): TGTGCCAGCAGGGATCTTACAGGGATTCAGCCCCAGCATTTT.

The table lists this clonotype with a few counts. This sequence joins TRBV4-1 and TRBJ2-4; 15 nucleotides match TRBD2. V lost 3 bases and J lost 8; bases outside the gene matches: 5. The germline V gene has CDR1 MGHRA and CDR2 YSYEKL. The CDR3 spans 16 residues. DNA of the CDR3: TGCGCCAGCAGCCAGGGACTAGCGGGGGGTTTATACATTCAGTACTTC. Its protein product is CASSQGLAGGLYIQYF.

This clonotype has a handful of counts. CDR3 coding DNA: TGTGCCAGCAGTACGAACCCACAGGGATACACCGGGGAGCTGTTTTTT. It translates to CASSTNPQGYTGELFF. The chain recombines TRBV2 with TRBJ2-2, with D perhaps TRBD1 (6 bases). CDR1 is SNHLY, CDR2 FYNNEI, per germline. V dropped 5 bases and J dropped 3 bases, with 16 bases sitting between them. The CDR3 sequence is 16 residues long.

The rearrangement joins TRBV2 to TRBJ1-6; tentative D call: TRBD1 (6 bases). Deletions cut 3 bases from V and 5 bases from J, with 8 bases between. The CDR3 has 14 amino acids. Looked up from germline, CDR1 is SNHLY and CDR2 is FYNNEI. In nucleotides, the CDR3 is TGTGCCAGCAGTGACCAGGGGAATAATTCACCCCTCCACTTT. Its protein product is CASSDQGNNSPLHF.

This clonotype was detected many times. The chain couples TRBV29-1 to TRBJ2-1; D gene ambiguous. V was trimmed by 4 bases and J by 8 bases, leaving 3 bases between them. In germline, CDR1 is SQVTM, CDR2 ANQGSEA. This CDR3 has 9 amino acids. The chain's CDR3 is CSVADEQFF. DNA for the CDR3: TGCAGCGTTGCCGATGAGCAGTTCTTC.

This clonotype appeared a few times. This chain uses TRBV6-5 with TRBJ1-1; D might be TRBD1 (5 bases). The CDR3 spans 13 residues. Germline V gives CDR1 MNHEY, CDR2 SVGAGI. V was trimmed by 8 bases and J by 3 bases, leaving 13 bases between them. The chain's CDR3 is CASGLTGYTEAFF. In DNA form, the CDR3 reads TGTGCCAGCGGGCTTACAGGCTACACTGAAGCTTTCTTT.

This clonotype was found a few times. This chain uses TRBV6-5 with TRBJ1-2; 9 nucleotides match TRBD1. The V gene's germline CDR1 is MNHEY and CDR2 SVGAGI. The CDR3 consists of 15 residues. V lost 6 bases, J lost 4 bases, and 9 bases stayed unmatched. CDR3 DNA: TGTGCCAGCAGCTACACTACAGGGGGCGGCTATGGCTACACCTTC. It is translated as CASSYTTGGGYGYTF.

V and J are TRBV11-2 and TRBJ2-1; D remains ambiguous. The V end lost 3 bases, the J end lost 6 bases, and 15 bases lay between the germline ends. The CDR3 runs to 15 residues. CDR1 is SGHAT, CDR2 FQNNGV, per germline. CDR3 coding DNA: TGTGCCAGCAGCTTGATTCGAAACAACTTCAATGAGCAGTTCTTC. As protein: CASSLIRNNFNEQFF. Supplemented by reference TRBV11-2 and TRBJ2-1, the full variable domain reads EAGVAQSPRYKIIEKRQSVAFWCNPISGHATLYWYQQILGQGPKLLIQFQNNGVVDDSQLPKDRFSAERLKGVDSTLKIQPAKLEDSAVYLCASSLIRNNFNEQFFGPGTRLTVL.

Ten or more counts support this clonotype. The chain combines TRBV11-2 with TRBJ1-2; D is undetermined. Trimming stripped 1 base from V and 6 bases from J, with 9 bases between. Germline V lookup: CDR1 SGHAT, CDR2 FQNNGV. The CDR3 is 13 amino acids. This CDR3 reads CASSLGTGDGYTF. CDR3 bases: TGTGCCAGCAGCTTAGGGACCGGGGATGGCTACACCTTC.

This clonotype occurred a few times. This rearrangement joins TRBV7-2 to TRBJ2-1, with TRBD2 matching over 7 bases. Germline V gives CDR1 SGHTA, CDR2 FQGNSA. This CDR3 spans 19 amino acids. J was trimmed by 6 bases and V by 1 base; bases with no gene match: 18. This CDR3 reads CASSLVGGPWLGGSNEQFF. CDR3 nucleotide sequence: TGTGCCAGCAGCTTAGTTGGAGGGCCATGGTTGGGCGGGAGCAATGAGCAGTTCTTC.

V and J are TRBV9 and TRBJ2-5, with 8 bases matching TRBD2. In germline, CDR1 is SGDLS, CDR2 YYNGEE. J was trimmed by 1 base and V by 2 bases; bases with no gene match: 10. CDR3 size: 17 residues. CDR3: CASSVRGTSEIQETQYF. DNA for the CDR3: TGTGCCAGCAGCGTTAGAGGGACTAGTGAAATCCAAGAGACCCAGTACTTC. Full variable domain (remainder filled in from reference TRBV9 and TRBJ2-5): DSGVTQTPKHLITATGQRVTLRCSPRSGDLSVYWYQQSLDQGLQFLIQYYNGEERAKGNILERFSAQQFPDLHSELNLSSLELGDSALYFCASSVRGTSEIQETQYFGPGTRLLVL.

J is TRBJ2-7 and V is TRBV5-6; tentative D call: TRBD2 (5 bases). This CDR3 region has 14 residues. From germline, CDR1 is SGHDT and CDR2 YYEEEE. Trimming left V 3 bases short and J 0 bases short, with 10 bases between. The CDR3: CASSYGGFSYEQYV. CDR3 sequence (DNA): TGTGCCAGCAGCTACGGAGGTTTCTCCTACGAGCAGTACGTC.

The J gene is TRBJ2-7, the V gene TRBV6-5, with D unresolved. This CDR3 region has 13 residues. Trimming cost V 0 bases and J 6 bases, with 9 bases left between them. Germline V gives CDR1 MNHEY, CDR2 SVGAGI. The CDR3 loop is CASSYSAGFEQYV. The CDR3 region has the DNA TGTGCCAGCAGTTACTCCGCCGGGTTCGAGCAGTACGTC.

The chain links TRBV27 to TRBJ2-7; the D gene could be TRBD1 or TRBD2 (6 bases each). CDR1 is MNHEY, CDR2 SMNVEV, per germline (reference sequence). V was cut by 8 bases and J by 3 bases, with 20 bases left in between. This CDR3 spans 15 amino acids. This CDR3 reads CASPLRRGRFYEQYV. Written as DNA, the CDR3 is TGTGCCAGCCCATTACGCCGGGGGCGCTTCTACGAGCAGTACGTC.

This clonotype turned up a few times. The V gene is TRBV25-1, the J gene TRBJ2-7; D remains ambiguous. The CDR3 sequence is 12 residues long. Germline CDR1 reads MGHDK; CDR2 reads SYGVNS. The V and J ends lost 2 bases and 6 bases respectively, with 8 bases between them. The CDR3 protein is CASSEGIGEQYV. CDR3 nucleotides: TGTGCCAGCAGTGAAGGGATCGGCGAGCAGTACGTC.

This chain joins TRBV27 and TRBJ2-7; D is unresolved. Germline-derived CDR1 and CDR2 are MNHEY and SMNVEV (reference sequence). The CDR3 extends over 13 amino acids. V was shortened by 3 bases and J by 7 bases, with 13 bases between the two germline ends. In nucleotides, the CDR3 is TGTGCCAGCAGTTTCTCTTCGGGTAAGGAGCAGTACGTC. Translating gives CASSFSSGKEQYV.

This chain joins TRBV18 and TRBJ2-3; no firm D call. From germline, CDR1 is KGHSH and CDR2 LQKENI. The CDR3 contains 15 residues. V lost 0 bases and J lost 2, with 9 bases in between. CDR3 amino acids: CASSPPLPATDTQYF. The CDR3 DNA is TGTGCCAGCTCACCACCGTTACCGGCCACAGATACGCAGTATTTT.

The chain couples TRBV4-3 to TRBJ2-5, with 8 positions matching TRBD1. This CDR3 has 16 residues. Germline V CDR1 and CDR2: LGHNA, YSLEER. Unmatched junction bases numbered 8, after V lost 1 base and J lost 4 bases. CDR3 nucleotides: TGCGCCAGCAGCCAAGGGTCGCGCAGGGGGCGAGAGACCCAGTACTTC. Protein sequence: CASSQGSRRGRETQYF.

This clonotype was observed at least ten times. The genes are TRBV6-2 or TRBV6-3 and TRBJ2-1; tentatively, D is TRBD2 (5 bases). CDR1 is MNHEY, CDR2 SVGEGT, per germline. The CDR3 extends over 13 amino acids. Trimming took 5 bases from V and 7 from J, leaving 12 bases between them. Written as DNA, the CDR3 is TGTGCCAGCAGTACGGGCCGAGGGAATGAGCAGTTCTTC. It specifies CASSTGRGNEQFF.

In this sample, this clonotype turned up a few times. J is TRBJ1-1 and V is TRBV20-1; no reliable D call. The CDR3 has 12 residues. Trimming shortened V by 2 bases and J by 8 bases, and 12 bases separated the two germline ends. CDR1 DFQATT and CDR2 SNEGSKA come from the germline V gene (reference sequence). The CDR3 sequence: CSARRGPGEAFF. In DNA form, the CDR3 reads TGCAGTGCTAGACGCGGACCCGGGGAAGCTTTCTTT.

The V gene is TRBV4-2, the J gene TRBJ2-3; tentatively, D is TRBD1 or TRBD2 (6 bases each). Trimming cost V 5 bases and J 1 base, with 16 bases left between them. Germline V gene lookup returns CDR1 LGHNA and CDR2 YNFKEQ. The CDR3 covers 16 residues. CDR3 sequence reads: CASSGVRGEGTDTQYF. In DNA, the CDR3 is TGTGCCAGCAGCGGCGTTAGGGGGGAGGGCACAGATACGCAGTATTTT.